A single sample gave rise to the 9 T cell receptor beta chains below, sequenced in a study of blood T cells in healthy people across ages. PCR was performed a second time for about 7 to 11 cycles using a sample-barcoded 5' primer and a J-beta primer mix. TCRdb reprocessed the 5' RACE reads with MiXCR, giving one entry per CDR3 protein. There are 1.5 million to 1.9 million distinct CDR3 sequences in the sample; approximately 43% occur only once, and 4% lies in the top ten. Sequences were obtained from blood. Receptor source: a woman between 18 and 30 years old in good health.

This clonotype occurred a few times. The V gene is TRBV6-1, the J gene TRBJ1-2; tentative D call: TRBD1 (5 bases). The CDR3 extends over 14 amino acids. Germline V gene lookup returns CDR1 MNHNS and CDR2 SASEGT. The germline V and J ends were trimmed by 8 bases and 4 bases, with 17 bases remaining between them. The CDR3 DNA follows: TGTGCCAGCGTAGTAGACAGTTCGTTCTATGGCTACACCTTC. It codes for CASVVDSSFYGYTF.

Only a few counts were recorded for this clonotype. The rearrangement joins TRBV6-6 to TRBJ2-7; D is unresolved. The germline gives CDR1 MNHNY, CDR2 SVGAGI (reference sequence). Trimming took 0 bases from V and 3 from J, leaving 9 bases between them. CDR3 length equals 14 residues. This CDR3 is CASSYSSTSYEQYF. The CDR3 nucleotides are TGTGCCAGCAGTTACTCTAGCACAAGCTACGAGCAGTACTTC.

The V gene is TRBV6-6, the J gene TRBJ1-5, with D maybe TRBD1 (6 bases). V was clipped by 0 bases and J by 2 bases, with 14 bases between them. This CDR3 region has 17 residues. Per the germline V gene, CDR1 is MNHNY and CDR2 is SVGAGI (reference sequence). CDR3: CASSYSMGQWGNQPQHF. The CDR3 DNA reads TGTGCCAGCAGTTACTCGATGGGACAATGGGGCAATCAGCCCCAGCATTTT.

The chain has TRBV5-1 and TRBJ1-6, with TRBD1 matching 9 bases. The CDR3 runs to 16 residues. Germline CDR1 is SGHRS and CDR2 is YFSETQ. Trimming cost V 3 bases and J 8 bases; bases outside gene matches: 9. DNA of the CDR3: TGCGCCAGCAGCTATTTCCGGACAGGGGTGGATTCACCCCTCCACTTT. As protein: CASSYFRTGVDSPLHF.

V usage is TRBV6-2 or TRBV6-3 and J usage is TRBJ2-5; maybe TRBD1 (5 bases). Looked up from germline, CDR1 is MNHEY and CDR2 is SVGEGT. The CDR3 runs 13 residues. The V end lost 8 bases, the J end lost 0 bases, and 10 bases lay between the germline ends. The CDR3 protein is CASADKYQETQYF. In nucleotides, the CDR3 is TGTGCCAGCGCGGACAAATACCAAGAGACCCAGTACTTC.

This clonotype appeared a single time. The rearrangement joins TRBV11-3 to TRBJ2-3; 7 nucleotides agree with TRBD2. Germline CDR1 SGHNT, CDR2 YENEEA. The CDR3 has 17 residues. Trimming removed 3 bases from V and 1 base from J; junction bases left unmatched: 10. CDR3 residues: CASSFREATPGTDTQYF. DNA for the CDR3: TGTGCCAGCAGCTTTCGGGAGGCCACTCCGGGCACAGATACGCAGTATTTT.

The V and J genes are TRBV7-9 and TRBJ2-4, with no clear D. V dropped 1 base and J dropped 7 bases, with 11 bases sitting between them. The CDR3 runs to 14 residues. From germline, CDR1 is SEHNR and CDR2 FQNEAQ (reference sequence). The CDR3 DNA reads TGTGCCAGCAGCTTAGAGGCACTCCCGAACATTCAGTACTTC. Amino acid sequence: CASSLEALPNIQYF.

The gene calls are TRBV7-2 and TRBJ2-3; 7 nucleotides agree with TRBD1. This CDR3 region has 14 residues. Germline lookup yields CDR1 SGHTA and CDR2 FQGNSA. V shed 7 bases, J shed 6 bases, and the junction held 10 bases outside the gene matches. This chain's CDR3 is CASTRDRTRDTQYF. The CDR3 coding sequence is TGTGCCAGCACCCGGGACAGAACAAGGGATACGCAGTATTTT.

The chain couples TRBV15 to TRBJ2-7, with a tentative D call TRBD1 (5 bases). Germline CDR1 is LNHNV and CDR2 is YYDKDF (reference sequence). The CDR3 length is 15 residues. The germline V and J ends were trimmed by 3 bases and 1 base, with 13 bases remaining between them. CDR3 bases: TGTGCCACCAGCAGGGACCCAGGGATTTCCTACGAGCAGTACTTC. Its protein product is CATSRDPGISYEQYF.